Below are 6 T cell receptor beta chains sequenced from a single sample in a study of vaccination and CD4 T cells after COVID-19. The Oncomine TCR Beta short-read assay sequenced DNA from cultured CD4+ T cells. A single record per CDR3 protein comes from TCRdb applying MiXCR to the PCR reads. The sample has some 19,000 distinct CDR3 sequences, around two fifths seen once; the top ten hold 14%. These TCRs are of unknown antigen specificity. Treatment given: approximately nine-day PBMC culture with coronavirus spike peptide pools or control peptides (ViraFEST assay). The specimen sequenced was cultured CD4+ T cells from blood. These receptors were taken from a human donor with COVID-19.

This clonotype was detected once. The V gene is TRBV28, the J gene TRBJ1-4; D gene ambiguous. This CDR3 spans 12 amino acids. Germline V lookup: CDR1 MDHEN, CDR2 SYDVKM. Trimming removed 7 bases from V and 3 bases from J, with 6 bases in between. The CDR3 DNA follows: TGTGCCAGCATGCAGGCTAATGAAAAACTGTTTTTT. Translating it yields CASMQANEKLFF.

CDR3 nucleotides: TGTGCCAGCGGGTCGACTAGCGGGGGACGACGCTACAATGAGCAGTTCTTC. This sequence encodes CASGSTSGGRRYNEQFF. The rearrangement links TRBV12-3 or TRBV12-4 to TRBJ2-1, with 12 positions matching TRBD2. V lost 8 bases to trimming and J lost 3 bases; unmatched junction nucleotides: 11. The CDR3 has 17 residues.

This clonotype has a single count. This chain joins TRBV6-1 and TRBJ1-6; a weak D match, TRBD1 (5 bases). Germline-derived CDR1 and CDR2 are MNHNS and SASEGT. V dropped 5 bases and J dropped 9 bases, with 17 bases sitting between them. The length of the CDR3 is 15 residues. The CDR3 region is CASSPNGGVGSPLHF. DNA for the CDR3: TGTGCCAGCAGTCCGAACGGAGGGGTGGGTTCACCCCTCCACTTT.

This clonotype was seen a handful of times. This chain links TRBV29-1 with TRBJ1-1; the D gene is possibly TRBD1 (6 bases). V shed 4 bases and J shed 5 bases, with 20 bases lying between them. CDR1 and CDR2 (germline): SQVTM, ANQGSEA. The CDR3 totals 15 residues. CDR3 DNA sequence: TGCAGCGTTGGGGAGAAGGACAGAAGGGGAACTGAAGCTTTCTTT. Translating it yields CSVGEKDRRGTEAFF.

The sample holds a few counts of this clonotype. The chain joins TRBV12-3 or TRBV12-4 to TRBJ1-1, with 9 bases aligning to TRBD1. CDR3 size: 13 residues. Germline trimming cut 5 bases from V and 11 bases from J; bases unmatched to any gene: 9. Written as DNA, the CDR3 is TGTGCCAGCAGTCAGGGACAGGGTCTTAGTGCTTTCTTT. Protein: CASSQGQGLSAFF.

The chain uses TRBV20-1 and TRBJ1-1, with D hard to call. Germline CDR1 reads DFQATT; CDR2 reads SNEGSKA (reference sequence). The length of the CDR3 is 13 residues. With 3 bases removed from V and 1 base from J, the gap between germline ends came to 9 bases. The CDR3 spells CSARAHTNTEAFF. The CDR3 DNA sequence: TGCAGTGCTAGGGCCCACACGAACACTGAAGCTTTCTTT.